The sequence of this T cell receptor beta chain was determined in a study of blood T cell repertoires in COVID-19. Study overall: T cells, B-cell-depleted T cells, or PBMCs supplied cDNA or gDNA.

Authors' analysis steps: Reference gene primer amplification gave estimated nucleated cell counts. Only in-frame clones appear in the TCRdb table, and some are missing; sequencing was by immunoSEQ multiplex PCR. Clone size and the V and J calls come from that table; the DNA yielded D and trimming. The data show about 200,000 clones, 70% to 90% seen once. The sequenced material came from peripheral blood. This receptor was identified in a woman aged 40 to 55 who had recovered from COVID-19.

The CDR3 here is CATSDLDSKQGYNEQFF. The CDR3 DNA is TGTGCCACCAGTGATTTGGACTCAAAGCAAGGCTACAATGAGCAGTTCTTC. J is TRBJ2-1 and V is TRBV24-1; no clear D gene. Germline CDR1 is KGHDR and CDR2 is SFDVKD. The CDR3 covers 17 residues. Deletions cut 0 bases from V and 3 bases from J, with 14 bases between.